This passage covers 6 T cell receptor beta chains from one sample sequenced in a study of shared clonotypes between healthy human individuals. Repertoires were generated with immunoSEQ multiplex PCR, while TCRdb's copy carries only in-frame clones and drops some. The repertoire holds some 1 million clones, under 80% seen once, with 1.5% in the top ten. The sample taken for sequencing was memory CD4+ T cells sorted from blood. Indicated subset: CD45RA-negative fraction. Receptors originate from a man younger than 35 in good health.

The rearrangement links TRBV2 to TRBJ1-5, with D unresolved. Trimming left V 7 bases short and J 0 bases short, with 7 bases between. The V gene's germline CDR1 is SNHLY and CDR2 FYNNEI. This CDR3 comprises 13 residues. The CDR3 sequence: CASMDGSNQPQHF. The DNA for the CDR3 is TGTGCCAGCATGGACGGTAGCAATCAGCCCCAGCATTTT.

This chain links TRBV13 with TRBJ1-4; 8 bases line up with TRBD1. The CDR3 length is 15 residues. V dropped 2 bases and J dropped 8; count of bases not matched to a gene: 7. Germline V CDR1 and CDR2: PRHDT, FYEKMQ (reference sequence). CDR3 sequence reads: CASSLSGQGNEKLFF. The CDR3 nucleotides are TGTGCCAGCAGCTTAAGCGGACAGGGTAACGAAAAACTGTTTTTT.

This clone was detected only a few times. Other DNA sequences in this specimen translate into the identical CDR3. The rearrangement links TRBV6-1 to TRBJ1-5; D is ambiguous. This CDR3 contains 14 residues. The germline V gene encodes CDR1 MNHNS and CDR2 SASEGT. V dropped 2 bases and J dropped 4 bases, with 9 bases sitting between them. The CDR3 DNA reads as TGTGCCAGCAGTGAAATGGGCGGTAATCAGCCCCAGCATTTT. It translates to CASSEMGGNQPQHF.

This rearrangement joins TRBV10-2 to TRBJ2-2, with TRBD1 as a possible D gene (5 bases). The CDR3 covers 15 residues. V lost 2 bases, J lost 7 bases, and 14 bases lay in between. Germline assignment: CDR1 WSHSY and CDR2 SAAADI. As DNA, the CDR3 is TGCGCCAGCAGTGAGGGACACGGATTGGGCGGGGAGCTGTTTTTT. It translates to CASSEGHGLGGELFF.

The rearrangement joins TRBV27 to TRBJ1-2; D not certain. The germline V gene encodes CDR1 MNHEY and CDR2 SMNVEV (reference sequence). V was cut by 3 bases and J by 2 bases, with 10 bases left in between. The CDR3 sequence is 14 residues long. CDR3 amino acids: CASSFYGENYGYTF. The CDR3 coding sequence is TGTGCCAGCAGTTTTTACGGGGAGAACTATGGCTACACCTTC.

V and J are TRBV6-1 and TRBJ2-3, with D tentatively TRBD1 (6 bases). The CDR3 has 16 amino acids. Germline V gene sequence: CDR1 MNHNS, CDR2 SASEGT. Trimming removed 0 bases at V and 0 bases at J, with 10 bases between. DNA of the CDR3: TGTGCCAGCAGTGAAGCAGGACAGACTAGCACAGATACGCAGTATTTT. Residues: CASSEAGQTSTDTQYF.